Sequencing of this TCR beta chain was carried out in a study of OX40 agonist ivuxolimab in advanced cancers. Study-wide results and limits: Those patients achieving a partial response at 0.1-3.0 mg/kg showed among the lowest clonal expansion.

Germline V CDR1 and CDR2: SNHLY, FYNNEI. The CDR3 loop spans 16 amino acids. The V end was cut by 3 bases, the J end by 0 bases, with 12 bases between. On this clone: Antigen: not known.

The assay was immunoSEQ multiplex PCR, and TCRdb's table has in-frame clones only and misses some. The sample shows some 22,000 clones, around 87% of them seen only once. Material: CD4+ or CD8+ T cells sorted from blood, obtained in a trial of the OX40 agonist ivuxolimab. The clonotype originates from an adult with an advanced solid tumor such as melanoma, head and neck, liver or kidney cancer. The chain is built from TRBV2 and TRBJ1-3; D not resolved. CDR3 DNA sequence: TGTGCCAGCAGTGATTTCGAACACTCCTCTGGAAACACCATATATTTT. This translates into CASSDFEHSSGNTIYF.